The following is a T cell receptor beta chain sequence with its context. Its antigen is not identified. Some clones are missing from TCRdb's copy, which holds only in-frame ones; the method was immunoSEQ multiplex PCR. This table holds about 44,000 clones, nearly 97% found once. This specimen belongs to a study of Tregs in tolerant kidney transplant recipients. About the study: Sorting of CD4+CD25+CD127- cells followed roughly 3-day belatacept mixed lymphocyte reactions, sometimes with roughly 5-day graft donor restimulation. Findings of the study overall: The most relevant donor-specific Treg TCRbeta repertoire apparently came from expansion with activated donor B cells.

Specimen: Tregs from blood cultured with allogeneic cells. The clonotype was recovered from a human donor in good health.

The CDR3 DNA sequence: TGTGCCTGGAGTGTCCGGGGGACTGGAAACACCATATATTTT. This codes for CAWSVRGTGNTIYF. The chain uses TRBV30 and TRBJ1-3; D possibly corresponds to TRBD1 (5 bases). Germline values: CDR1 GTSNPN, CDR2 SVGIG (reference sequence). V gave up 0 bases and J gave up 2 bases, with 8 bases separating them. This CDR3 is 14 amino acids long. The whole variable domain, remainder taken from reference TRBV30 and TRBJ1-3, is SQTIHQWPATLVQPVGSPLSLECTVEGTSNPNLYWYRQAAGRGLQLLFYSVGIGQISSEVPQNLSASRPQDRQFILSSKKLLLSDSGFYLCAWSVRGTGNTIYFGEGSWLTVV.